What follows is one TCR beta chain and its context. Its antigen is not known. Repertoires were generated with immunoSEQ multiplex PCR, while TCRdb's copy carries only in-frame clones and drops some. Here the sample spans some 1,300 clones, 70% to 85% being singletons. The length of the CDR3 is 15 residues. V lost 8 bases and J lost 5; bases outside the gene matches: 8. In germline, CDR1 is MNHNS, CDR2 SASEGT. Only macrodissected tumor regions expected to provide at least 150 ng DNA were selected. The record originates from a study of T cells and copy number aberrations in small-cell lung cancer. Study-wide results and limits: About 79.9-97.7% of tumor T-cell clones appeared in only one region.

The material sequenced was tumor tissue. The gene calls are TRBV6-1 and TRBJ1-5; 11 bases line up with TRBD1. This clonotype was obtained from a man in his 60s with small cell lung cancer. The CDR3 DNA sequence: TGTGCCAGCTGCCCCGGACAGGGGGCCCATCAGCCCCAGCATTTT. Translating gives CASCPGQGAHQPQHF.